The subject of this entry is one T cell receptor beta chain. This clone occurred a few times. The specificity of this receptor is unknown. Qualities for individual bases were not recorded, and no much larger clone is one base off. The source of the sample is a study of beta chain features in type 1 diabetes listed by TCRdb under 2018. Study-level background: Mean age, gender distribution, total cell number and subset yield were not different between patients and healthy donors. A total of roughly 100 million sorted cells were examined across all samples, and the number of cells per subset was strongly correlated with RNA yield. In the study, recently diagnosed type 1 diabetes patients and matched healthy donors were compared on the TCRB repertoires of their sorted circulating CD4+ T cell subsets. Regulatory and stem cell-like memory subsets were obtained from only 8 patients and roughly 8 healthy donors, while naive and central memory subsets were obtained from all 30 or so donors.

The entire amount of isolated RNA was reverse transcribed using the High Capacity cDNA Reverse Transcription Kit, so the sequenced TCRB transcripts were expressed ones. Naive, central memory and regulatory T cell samples underwent deep immunoSEQ sequencing, averaging approximately 3.3 million total reads per sample. Sorted cells were lysed in RLT buffer, and RNA was extracted using DNase-treated RNeasy Micro or Mini kits according to cell number. To prevent cross-contamination, each cell subset was processed individually, whereas patient and healthy donor samples were processed jointly. The immunoSEQ multiplex PCR was used to amplify TCRB sequences from cDNA, generating 87-bp fragments that spanned the CDR3 region. The amplicons were sequenced using the Illumina HiSeq platform. Concerning the study's data processing: Synthetic template baselines were used to correct PCR bias computationally, reads within Hamming distance 2 were collapsed, and singletons that could not be merged were discarded. By aligning reads against IMGT, V, D and J genes, CDR3 length, and insertions or deletions at six rearrangement sites were assigned. Within each subset, clonotype counts were normalized to sorted cell number, after which true diversity and Gini coefficients were computed with the tcR R package. The overlap coefficient, calculated on TCRB nucleotide sequences, was used to measure repertoire sharing. As a proxy for the pre-selection repertoire, out-of-frame TCRB sequences from naive cells were analyzed. As stored in TCRdb, this immuneACCESS dataset retains in-frame rearrangements with V and J assigned. A fraction of the clones does not appear; measured against another copy, unresolved V genes explain less than half of the discrepancy, and the remainder lacks a known reason. The DNA gave D and trimming, while V, J and clone size come from that table. The sample records roughly 610,000 clones, roughly a sixth of which are singletons. The top ten clonotypes cover 0.093% of the sample.

The CDR3 covers 15 residues, taking in both the cysteine and the phenylalanine. Of all the DNA, just the CDR3 is kept, 45 bases in frame from base 1. Per the germline V gene, SGHRS is the CDR1 and YFSETQ is the CDR2. The junction shows trimming of 4 bases on V and 2 bases on J, plus 16 bases between the germline ends. General conclusions and limits of the study: Because cDNA rather than genomic DNA was sequenced, highly expressing activated cells could have been over-represented, although no difference in activation and CD3 levels was found between groups. Patients with type 1 diabetes made fewer insertions and deleted more nucleotides at VDJ recombination sites, implying thymic rearrangement abnormalities. A moderate but significant shortening of TCRB CDR3 length was observed in type 1 diabetes patients in all four CD4+ subsets. PCR may preferentially amplify shorter templates, but because patient and control samples were amplified and corrected together, any resulting skew would affect both groups equally. Naive, central memory and regulatory TCRB repertoires appeared to be more alike among patients than among healthy donors. Only small numbers of individuals were included in the HLA sub-analyses, which left unresolved whether HLA type had any influence on TCRB rearrangement.

A single peripheral blood draw of 95 to 150 mL on average was collected from each donor into heparinised tubes. Naive, central memory, regulatory and stem cell-like memory CD4+ T cells were sorted on a BD FACSAria II using a panel including CD45RO, CCR7, CD25, CD127, CD95 and CD27. A purity above 95% was achieved for all sorted populations. Right away, PBMCs were isolated by Lymphoprep density gradient centrifugation and were stained directly, with no culture step. So that batch effects would be minimized, each experiment stained and sorted samples in pairs, pairing one healthy donor with one patient.

The sample taken for sequencing was naive CD4+ T cells from blood. Explained via the paper, the cell subset or site label denotes: true naive CD4+ T cells. This receptor was taken from a man between 18 and 35 years old in good health. The rearranged chain carries TRBV5-1 and TRBJ2-7, with the D segment possibly TRBD1 or TRBD2, each aligning over 6 bases. This receptor has the CDR3 CASSLHEGGPYEQYF. In nucleotides, the sequence is TGCGCCAGCAGCCTGCATGAGGGGGGACCCTACGAGCAGTACTTC. Reference TRBV5-1 and TRBJ2-7 genes cover what lies past the CDR3, so the full variable domain is KAGVTQTPRYLIKTRGQQVTLSCSPISGHRSVSWYQQTPGQGLQFLFEYFSETQRNKGNFPGRFSGRQFSNSRSEMNVSTLELGDSALYLCASSLHEGGPYEQYFGPGTRLTVT.